The 4 T cell receptor beta chains presented below share a single source sample, sequenced in a study of human T cells and chemical hapten exposure. One entry per CDR3 protein results from TCRdb running MiXCR on the RACE reads. The sample holds fewer than 300,000 distinct CDR3 sequences, over 7.5% seen once. Described time point: pre-sensitization, week 0. Specified treatment: therapeutic diphenylcyclopropenone sensitization with weekly scalp DPC. The sample in question was whole blood, obtained in connection with sensitization to the hapten diphenylcyclopropenone (DPC). The source is a man aged 18-30 years with alopecia areata. Some clones in this sample may be carry-over from other donors' samples.

V gene TRBV10-3 combines with J gene TRBJ1-1; D perhaps matches TRBD1 (6 bases). This CDR3 comprises 13 residues. Germline assignment: CDR1 ENHRY and CDR2 SYGVKD. V was pared by 11 bases and J by 3 bases, with 16 bases between. CDR3 coding DNA: TGTGCCGGGGGGGCCAGACGGGACACTGAAGCTTTCTTT. Its protein product is CAGGARRDTEAFF.

The rearrangement joins TRBV4-3 to TRBJ1-2; 7 positions agree with TRBD1. Germline V gene lookup returns CDR1 LGHNA and CDR2 YSLEER. The CDR3 sequence is 15 residues long. Losses at the gene ends were 5 bases for V and 1 base for J; bases not matched to a gene: 7. CDR3 residues: CASSKTGVNNYGYTF. DNA for the CDR3: TGCGCCAGCAGCAAAACAGGGGTCAATAACTATGGCTACACCTTC.

This sequence joins TRBV3-1 and TRBJ2-1, with D unclear. V was cut by 2 bases and J by 6 bases, with 5 bases left in between. Germline V gene sequence: CDR1 LGHDT, CDR2 YNNKEL (reference sequence). The CDR3 is 12 residues long. CDR3 in amino acids: CASSQKGNEQFF. The DNA for the CDR3 is TGTGCCAGCAGCCAAAAGGGCAATGAGCAGTTCTTC.

In its sample, this clonotype was seen a few times. This chain uses TRBV20-1 with TRBJ2-1; D not certain. The length of the CDR3 is 8 residues. Germline V lookup: CDR1 DFQATT, CDR2 SNEGSKA (reference sequence). The V and J ends lost 6 bases and 10 bases respectively, with 4 bases between them. The CDR3 nucleotides read TGCAGTGCGTACGAGCAGTTCTTC. It is translated as CSAYEQFF.